Listed here are 10 T cell receptor beta chains from one sample, sequenced in a study of shared clonotypes between healthy human individuals. Profiled with immunoSEQ multiplex PCR; TCRdb holds only in-frame clones, not every one. The repertoire holds around 330,000 clones, with approximately 79% as singletons. The sample taken for sequencing was memory CD4+ T cells sorted from blood. As for subset: CD45RA-negative fraction. All receptors come from a man aged 25 to 40 in good health.

V is TRBV2 and J is TRBJ2-7, with 11 bases fitting TRBD2. Germline V gene data show CDR1 as SNHLY and CDR2 as FYNNEI. The trim removed 8 bases at V and 4 bases at J, leaving 4 bases unmatched. There are 13 residues in the CDR3. The CDR3 sequence is CASRRLAGYEQYF. The DNA of the CDR3 is TGTGCCAGCCGTAGACTAGCGGGATACGAGCAGTACTTC.

This clone was seen only a few times. The V and J genes are TRBV19 and TRBJ2-1; D is undetermined. V was pared by 1 base and J by 6 bases, with 10 bases between. The CDR3 loop spans 14 amino acids. CDR1 LNHDA and CDR2 SQIVND come from the germline V gene (reference sequence). CDR3 protein: CASSIATLLNEQFF. The CDR3 nucleotides are TGTGCCAGTAGTATAGCCACACTCCTCAATGAGCAGTTCTTC.

V usage is TRBV28 and J usage is TRBJ2-7, with D unresolved. Trimming stripped 4 bases from V and 7 bases from J, with 11 bases between. The CDR3 consists of 12 residues. CDR1 and CDR2 (germline): MDHEN, SYDVKM. Here the CDR3 DNA reads TGTGCCAGCAGTTACACGCGTCGGGAGCAGTACTTC. Amino acid sequence: CASSYTRREQYF.

This clone was seen just once. This sequence joins TRBV9 and TRBJ2-3; tentatively, D is TRBD1 (6 bases). The V end was cut by 0 bases, the J end by 3 bases, with 14 bases between. CDR1 is SGDLS, CDR2 YYNGEE, per germline. There are 16 residues in the CDR3. This chain's CDR3 is CASSVVGQGITDTQYF. The DNA of the CDR3 is TGTGCCAGCAGCGTAGTTGGCCAGGGGATAACAGATACGCAGTATTTT.

The rearrangement uses TRBV6-6 and TRBJ1-3; D is ambiguous. CDR1 is MNHNY and CDR2 is SVGAGI in the germline V gene (reference sequence). The CDR3 spans 16 residues. Trimming removed 2 bases at V and 0 bases at J, with 11 bases between. CDR3 sequence: CASSYGHRSSGNTIYF. The DNA for the CDR3 is TGTGCCAGCAGTTACGGGCACCGGAGCTCTGGAAACACCATATATTTT.

V usage is TRBV9 and J usage is TRBJ2-1; possibly TRBD1 for D (5 bases). The CDR3 spans 15 residues. CDR1 and CDR2 (germline): SGDLS, YYNGEE. V was trimmed by 0 bases and J by 8 bases, leaving 15 bases between them. DNA of the CDR3: TGTGCCAGCAGCGTAGGCGTCTCCTTCAGGGATGAGCAGTTCTTC. It specifies CASSVGVSFRDEQFF.

The J gene is TRBJ2-3, the V gene TRBV5-1; tentative D call: TRBD2 (6 bases). Germline V gives CDR1 SGHRS, CDR2 YFSETQ. Trimming took off 5 bases at V and 0 bases at J, with 16 bases between the two ends. The CDR3 has 16 amino acids. CDR3: CASRPIAAASTDTQYF. The CDR3, as DNA: TGCGCCAGCAGACCTATAGCGGCTGCTAGCACAGATACGCAGTATTTT.

The chain recombines TRBV2 with TRBJ1-2; D call uncertain. V dropped 5 bases and J dropped 6 bases, with 10 bases sitting between them. CDR1 and CDR2 (germline): SNHLY, FYNNEI. This CDR3 has 12 amino acids. Written as DNA, the CDR3 is TGTGCCAGCAGTAGGGCAGCGCATGGCTACACCTTC. It translates to CASSRAAHGYTF.

The chain combines TRBV7-9 with TRBJ2-1; 7 nucleotides line up with TRBD2. The trim removed 5 bases at V and 10 bases at J, leaving 8 bases unmatched. From germline, CDR1 is SEHNR and CDR2 FQNEAQ (reference sequence). The CDR3 sequence is 13 residues long. CDR3 sequence reads: CASSRSGTREQFF. In DNA, the CDR3 is TGTGCCAGCAGCCGGAGCGGGACTCGAGAGCAGTTCTTC.

A remark on this clone: Other DNA sequences from this sample encode an identical CDR3 as well. The V call is TRBV18, the J call TRBJ2-1; D ambiguous. Germline lookup yields CDR1 KGHSH and CDR2 LQKENI. The CDR3 is 14 residues long. Trimming cost V 3 bases and J 6 bases, with 12 bases left between them. The CDR3 region is CASSPFRVANEQFF. The CDR3 DNA sequence: TGTGCCAGCTCACCGTTCCGAGTAGCCAATGAGCAGTTCTTC.